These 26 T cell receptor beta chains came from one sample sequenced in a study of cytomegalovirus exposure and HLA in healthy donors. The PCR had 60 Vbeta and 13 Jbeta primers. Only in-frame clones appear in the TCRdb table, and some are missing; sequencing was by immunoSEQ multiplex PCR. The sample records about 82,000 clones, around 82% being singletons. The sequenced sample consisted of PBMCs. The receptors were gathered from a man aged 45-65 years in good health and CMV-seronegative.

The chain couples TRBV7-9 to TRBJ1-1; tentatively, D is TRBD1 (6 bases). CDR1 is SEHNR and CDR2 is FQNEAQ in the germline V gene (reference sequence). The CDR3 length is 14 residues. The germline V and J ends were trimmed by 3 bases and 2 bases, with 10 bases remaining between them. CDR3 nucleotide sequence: TGTGCCAGCAGCTTGGGGACATACAACACTGAAGCTTTCTTT. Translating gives CASSLGTYNTEAFF. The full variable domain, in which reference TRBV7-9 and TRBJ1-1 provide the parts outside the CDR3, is DTGVSQNPRHKITKRGQNVTFRCDPISEHNRLYWYRQTLGQGPEFLTYFQNEAQLEKSRLLSDRFSAERPKGSFSTLEIQRTEQGDSAMYLCASSLGTYNTEAFFGQGTRLTVV.

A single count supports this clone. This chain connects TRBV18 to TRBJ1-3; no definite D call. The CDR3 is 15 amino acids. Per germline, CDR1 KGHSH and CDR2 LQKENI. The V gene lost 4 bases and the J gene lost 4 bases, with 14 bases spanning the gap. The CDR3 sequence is CASSQGAPRGNTIYF. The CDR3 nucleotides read TGTGCCAGCTCACAAGGCGCTCCGAGGGGAAACACCATATATTTT.

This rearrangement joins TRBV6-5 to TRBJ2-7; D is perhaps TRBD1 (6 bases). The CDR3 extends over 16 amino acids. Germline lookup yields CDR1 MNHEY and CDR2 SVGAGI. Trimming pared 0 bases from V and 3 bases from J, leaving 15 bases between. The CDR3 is CASSYSTGHRYYEQYF. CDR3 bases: TGTGCCAGCAGTTACTCGACGGGACACCGGTACTACGAGCAGTACTTC.

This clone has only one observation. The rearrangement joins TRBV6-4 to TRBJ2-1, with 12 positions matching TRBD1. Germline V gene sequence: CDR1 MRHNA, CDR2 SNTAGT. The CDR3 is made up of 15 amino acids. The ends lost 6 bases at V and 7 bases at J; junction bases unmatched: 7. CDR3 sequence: CASSAGQGAGNEQFF. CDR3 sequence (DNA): TGTGCCAGCAGCGCGGGACAGGGGGCGGGTAATGAGCAGTTCTTC.

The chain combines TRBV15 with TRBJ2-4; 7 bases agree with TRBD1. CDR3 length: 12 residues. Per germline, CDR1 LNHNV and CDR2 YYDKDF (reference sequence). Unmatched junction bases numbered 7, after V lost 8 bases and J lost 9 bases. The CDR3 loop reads CATEGTEGIQYF. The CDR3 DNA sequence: TGTGCCACCGAGGGGACAGAGGGCATTCAGTACTTC.

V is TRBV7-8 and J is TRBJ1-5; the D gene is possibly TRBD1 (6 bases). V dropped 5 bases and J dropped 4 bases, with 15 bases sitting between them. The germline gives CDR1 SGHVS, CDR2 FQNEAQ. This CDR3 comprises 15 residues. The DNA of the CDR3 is TGTGCCAGCAGCCCAAGAGGACAGAGTAATCAGCCCCAGCATTTT. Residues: CASSPRGQSNQPQHF.

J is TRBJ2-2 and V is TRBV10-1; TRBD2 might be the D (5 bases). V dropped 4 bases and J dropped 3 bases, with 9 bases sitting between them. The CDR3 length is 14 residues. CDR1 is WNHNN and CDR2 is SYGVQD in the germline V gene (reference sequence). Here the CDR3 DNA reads TGCGCCAGCAGTGGTACTAGGGACACCGGGGAGCTGTTTTTT. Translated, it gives CASSGTRDTGELFF.

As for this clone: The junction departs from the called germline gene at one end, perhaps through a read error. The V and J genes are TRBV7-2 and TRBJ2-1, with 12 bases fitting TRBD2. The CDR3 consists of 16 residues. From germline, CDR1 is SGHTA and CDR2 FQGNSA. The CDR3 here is CASSQTSNLAGGKPIF. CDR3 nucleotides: TGTGCCAGCAGCCAGACTTCCAACCTAGCGGGGGGGAAACCAATCTTC.

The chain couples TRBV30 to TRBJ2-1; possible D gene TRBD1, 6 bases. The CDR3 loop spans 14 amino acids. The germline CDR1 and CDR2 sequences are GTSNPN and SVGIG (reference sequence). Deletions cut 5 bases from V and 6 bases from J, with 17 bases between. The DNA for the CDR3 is TGTGCCTGGTGGTCCCCTTCAGGGGCCAATGAGCAGTTCTTC. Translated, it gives CAWWSPSGANEQFF.

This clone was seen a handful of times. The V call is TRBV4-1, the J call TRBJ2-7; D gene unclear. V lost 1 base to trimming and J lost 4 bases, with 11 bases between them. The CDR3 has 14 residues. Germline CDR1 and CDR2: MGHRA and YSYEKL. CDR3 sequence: CASSQAVVTYEQYF. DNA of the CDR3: TGCGCCAGCAGCCAAGCTGTCGTTACTTACGAGCAGTACTTC.

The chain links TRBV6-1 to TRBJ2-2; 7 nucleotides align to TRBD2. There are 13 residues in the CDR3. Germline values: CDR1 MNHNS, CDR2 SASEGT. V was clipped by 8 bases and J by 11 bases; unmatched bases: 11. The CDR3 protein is CASGRRGLGELFF. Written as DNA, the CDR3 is TGTGCCAGCGGGAGGCGGGGGTTGGGTGAGCTGTTTTTT.

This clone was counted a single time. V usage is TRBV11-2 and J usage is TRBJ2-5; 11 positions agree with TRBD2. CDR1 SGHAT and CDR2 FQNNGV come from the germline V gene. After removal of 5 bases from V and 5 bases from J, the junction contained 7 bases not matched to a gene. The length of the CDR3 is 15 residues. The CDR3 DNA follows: TGTGCCAGCAGCCTAGTAGCGGGGGGGGCGGAGACCCAGTACTTC. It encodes CASSLVAGGAETQYF.

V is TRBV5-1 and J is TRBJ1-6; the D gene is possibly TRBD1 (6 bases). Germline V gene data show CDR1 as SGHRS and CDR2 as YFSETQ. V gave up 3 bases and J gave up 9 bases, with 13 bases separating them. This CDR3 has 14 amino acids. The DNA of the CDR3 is TGCGCCAGCAGCTCGGGGGGAGGGGGTTCACCCCTCCACTTT. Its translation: CASSSGGGGSPLHF. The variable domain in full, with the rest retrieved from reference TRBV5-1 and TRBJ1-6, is KAGVTQTPRYLIKTRGQQVTLSCSPISGHRSVSWYQQTPGQGLQFLFEYFSETQRNKGNFPGRFSGRQFSNSRSEMNVSTLELGDSALYLCASSSGGGGSPLHFGNGTRLTVT.

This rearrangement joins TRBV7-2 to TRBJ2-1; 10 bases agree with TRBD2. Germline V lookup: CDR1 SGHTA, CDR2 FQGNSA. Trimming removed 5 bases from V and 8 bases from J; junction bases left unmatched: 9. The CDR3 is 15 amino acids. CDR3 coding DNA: TGTGCCAGCAGCCCCCAGCGGGGGGGCGCGTATGAGCAGTTCTTC. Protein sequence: CASSPQRGGAYEQFF.

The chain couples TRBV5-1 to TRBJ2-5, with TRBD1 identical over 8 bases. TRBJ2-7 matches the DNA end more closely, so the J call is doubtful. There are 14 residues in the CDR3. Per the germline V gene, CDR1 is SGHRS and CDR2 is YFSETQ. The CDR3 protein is CASTLVQGAYEQYF. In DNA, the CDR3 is TGCGCCAGCACCCTGGTTCAGGGGGCGTACGAGCAGTACTTC.

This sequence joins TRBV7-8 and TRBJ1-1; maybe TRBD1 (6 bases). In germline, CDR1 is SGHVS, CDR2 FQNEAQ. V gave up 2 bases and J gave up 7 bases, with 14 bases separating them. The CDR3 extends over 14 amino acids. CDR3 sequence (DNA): TGTGCCAGCAGCTTAAAGCGGGGGCAGGGTGAAGCTTTCTTT. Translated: CASSLKRGQGEAFF.

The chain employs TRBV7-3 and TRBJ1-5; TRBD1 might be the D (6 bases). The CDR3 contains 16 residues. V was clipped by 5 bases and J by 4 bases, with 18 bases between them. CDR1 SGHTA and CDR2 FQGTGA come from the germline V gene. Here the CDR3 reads CASSPMDRTGNQPQHF. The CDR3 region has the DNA TGTGCCAGCAGCCCAATGGATCGTACAGGGAATCAGCCCCAGCATTTT.

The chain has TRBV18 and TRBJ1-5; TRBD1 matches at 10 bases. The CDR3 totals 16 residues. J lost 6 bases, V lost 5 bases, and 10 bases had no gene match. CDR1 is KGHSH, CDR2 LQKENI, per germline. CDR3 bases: TGTGCCAGCTCAACCCGGGGGACAGGGGACGGTCAGCCCCAGCATTTT. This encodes CASSTRGTGDGQPQHF. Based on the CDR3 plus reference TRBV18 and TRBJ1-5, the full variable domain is NAGVMQNPRHLVRRRGQEARLRCSPMKGHSHVYWYRQLPEEGLKFMVYLQKENIIDESGMPKERFSAEFPKEGPSILRIQQVVRGDSAAYFCASSTRGTGDGQPQHFGDGTRLSIL.

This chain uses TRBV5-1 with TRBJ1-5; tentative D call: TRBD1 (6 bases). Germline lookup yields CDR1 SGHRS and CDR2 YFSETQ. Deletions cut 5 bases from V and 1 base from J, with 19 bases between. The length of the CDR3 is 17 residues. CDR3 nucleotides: TGCGCCAGCAGATATAGGTACAGGGAAGACAGCAATCAGCCCCAGCATTTT. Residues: CASRYRYREDSNQPQHF.

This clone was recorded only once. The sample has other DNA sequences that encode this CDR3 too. The CDR3 spells CASSLEVSYEQYF. DNA for the CDR3: TGCGCCAGCAGCTTAGAGGTCTCCTACGAGCAGTACTTC. The V call is TRBV5-1, the J call TRBJ2-7; no clear D gene. The CDR3 length is 13 residues. CDR1 and CDR2 (germline): SGHRS, YFSETQ. The germline V and J ends were trimmed by 2 bases and 0 bases, with 6 bases remaining between them.

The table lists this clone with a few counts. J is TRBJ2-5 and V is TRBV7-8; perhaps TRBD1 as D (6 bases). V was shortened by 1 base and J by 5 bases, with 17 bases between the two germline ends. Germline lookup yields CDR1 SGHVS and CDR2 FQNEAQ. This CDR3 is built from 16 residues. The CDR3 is CASSLGVHTGSETQYF. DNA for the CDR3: TGTGCCAGCAGCTTAGGGGTGCACACAGGGTCGGAGACCCAGTACTTC.

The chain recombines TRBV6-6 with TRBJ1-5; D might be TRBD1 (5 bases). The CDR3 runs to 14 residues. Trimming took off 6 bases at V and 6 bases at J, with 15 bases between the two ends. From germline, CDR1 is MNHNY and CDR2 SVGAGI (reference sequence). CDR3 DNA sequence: TGTGCCAGCAGCCCCCCAGGGAATAGTCAGCCCCAGCATTTT. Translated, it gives CASSPPGNSQPQHF.

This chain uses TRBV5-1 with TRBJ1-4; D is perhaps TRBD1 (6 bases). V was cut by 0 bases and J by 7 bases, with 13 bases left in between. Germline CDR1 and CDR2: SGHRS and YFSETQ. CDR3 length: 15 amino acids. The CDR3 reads CASSLEGGVVEKLFF. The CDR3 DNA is TGCGCCAGCAGCTTGGAAGGGGGTGTAGTTGAAAAACTGTTTTTT.

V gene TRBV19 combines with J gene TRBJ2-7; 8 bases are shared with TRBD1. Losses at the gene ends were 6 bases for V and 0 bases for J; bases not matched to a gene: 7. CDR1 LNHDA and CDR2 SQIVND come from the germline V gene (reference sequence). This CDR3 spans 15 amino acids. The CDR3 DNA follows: TGTGCCAGTAGCAAAGACAGGGGCCTCTCCTACGAGCAGTACTTC. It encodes CASSKDRGLSYEQYF.

The DNA of the CDR3 is TGCGCCAGCAGCTTGGGGGGGCAAGGCGCTGAAGCTTTCTTT. It translates to CASSLGGQGAEAFF. J is TRBJ1-1 and V is TRBV5-1, with D possibly being TRBD1 (6 bases). V shed 0 bases and J shed 6 bases, with 12 bases lying between them. Germline V gene lookup returns CDR1 SGHRS and CDR2 YFSETQ. The CDR3 consists of 14 residues.

CDR3 in DNA: TGTGCCAGCAGCCAAGGAGGAAGGGGGCGGTCACCCCTCCACTTT. This gives the protein CASSQGGRGRSPLHF. The gene calls are TRBV14 and TRBJ1-6, with 7 bases lining up with TRBD1. From germline, CDR1 is SGHDN and CDR2 FVKESK. The junction had 7 bases not matched to a gene; V was cut back by 1 base and J by 10 bases. The CDR3 contains 15 residues.